The 9 T cell receptor beta chains given below trace back to one sample, sequenced in a study of beta chain features in type 1 diabetes. Overall study findings and caveats: Significant though moderate, a shortening of TCRB CDR3s appeared in all four CD4+ subsets of Type 1 diabetes patients.

These receptors have no known antigen. Expressed TCRB transcripts were sequenced because the entire RNA isolate underwent reverse transcription. Only in-frame clones appear in the TCRdb table, and some are missing; sequencing was by immunoSEQ multiplex PCR. The sample yields about 160,000 clones, less than 9.5% seen once. Sample: central memory CD4+ T cells from blood. Receptors were obtained from a woman aged 40 to 50 with type 1 diabetes.

There are a few counts of this clone. This chain joins TRBV19 and TRBJ2-3; D gene uncertain. Germline V lookup: CDR1 LNHDA, CDR2 SQIVND (reference sequence). V gave up 5 bases and J gave up 2 bases, with 20 bases separating them. CDR3 length: 17 amino acids. The DNA of the CDR3 is TGTGCCAGTAGTCTCAAAGACGCGGAGCTTTCCACAGATACGCAGTATTTT. Protein: CASSLKDAELSTDTQYF. Using reference TRBV19 and TRBJ2-3 for the parts outside the CDR3, the full variable domain is DGGITQSPKYLFRKEGQNVTLSCEQNLNHDAMYWYRQDPGQGLRLIYYSQIVNDFQKGDIAEGYSVSREKKESFPLTVTSAQKNPTAFYLCASSLKDAELSTDTQYFGPGTRLTVL.

This clone was found a few times. J is TRBJ2-1 and V is TRBV4-3; no clear D gene. CDR1 and CDR2 from the germline V gene are LGHNA and YSLEER. The CDR3 loop spans 16 amino acids. Trimming stripped 0 bases from V and 6 bases from J, with 15 bases between. The CDR3 DNA reads as TGCGCCAGCAGCCAAGATGTGCAGGTTAGTGGCAATGAGCAGTTCTTC. Protein sequence: CASSQDVQVSGNEQFF.

The rearrangement joins TRBV2 to TRBJ1-1; maybe TRBD1 (6 bases). CDR1 is SNHLY and CDR2 is FYNNEI in the germline V gene. The length of the CDR3 is 12 residues. V lost 6 bases and J 6 bases, leaving 11 bases between the germline ends. The DNA of the CDR3 is TGTGCCAGCAGACTCAGGGGCCCTGAAGCTTTCTTT. This gives the protein CASRLRGPEAFF.

This clone was seen a handful of times. The chain carries TRBV6-5 and TRBJ1-1; D gene ambiguous. The CDR3 has 14 amino acids. CDR1 and CDR2 (germline): MNHEY, SVGAGI. V gave up 2 bases and J gave up 1 base, with 8 bases separating them. CDR3 in amino acids: CASSYPQANTEAFF. For the CDR3, the DNA is TGTGCCAGCAGTTACCCCCAAGCGAACACTGAAGCTTTCTTT.

This clone showed up just a few times. This chain joins TRBV5-6 and TRBJ2-1; the D gene is possibly TRBD2 (5 bases). V shed 2 bases and J shed 9 bases, with 9 bases lying between them. CDR1 and CDR2 from the germline V gene are SGHDT and YYEEEE. CDR3 length: 12 residues. This CDR3 reads CASSFVRAEQFF. The CDR3 nucleotides read TGTGCCAGCAGCTTCGTGCGGGCTGAGCAGTTCTTC.

The CDR3 sequence is CASSVGGGRVRHTGELFF. CDR3 nucleotide sequence: TGTGCCAGCAGCGTAGGGGGGGGGCGGGTCAGACACACCGGGGAGCTGTTTTTT. The V call is TRBV9, the J call TRBJ2-2, with D possibly TRBD2 on 7 matching bases. V was trimmed by 0 bases and J by 3 bases, leaving 18 bases between them. CDR1 is SGDLS, CDR2 YYNGEE, per germline. This CDR3 region has 18 residues.

V is TRBV28 and J is TRBJ1-1, with 7 bases matching TRBD1. The CDR3 extends over 15 amino acids. The junction had 8 bases not matched to a gene; V was cut back by 3 bases and J by 4 bases. CDR1 is MDHEN and CDR2 is SYDVKM in the germline V gene. CDR3 nucleotide sequence: TGTGCCAGCAGTTTCGGGCCCACAGGGGCCACTGAAGCTTTCTTT. Residues: CASSFGPTGATEAFF.

The chain links TRBV28 to TRBJ2-4, with D perhaps matching TRBD1 (6 bases). The CDR3 is 14 residues long. The V end lost 4 bases, the J end lost 4 bases, and 11 bases lay between the germline ends. Germline V lookup: CDR1 MDHEN, CDR2 SYDVKM. The CDR3 sequence is CASSSGTLKNIQYF. The CDR3 DNA is TGTGCCAGCAGTTCTGGGACATTAAAAAACATTCAGTACTTC.

This clone came up a few times. This sequence joins TRBV30 and TRBJ1-1; D is undetermined. CDR3 size: 13 residues. V was clipped by 4 bases and J by 7 bases, with 16 bases between them. Germline CDR1 reads GTSNPN; CDR2 reads SVGIG (reference sequence). The chain's CDR3 is CAWNPERKDEAFF. The DNA of the CDR3 is TGTGCCTGGAACCCGGAGCGTAAAGATGAAGCTTTCTTT. Together with reference TRBV30 and TRBJ1-1, the CDR3 gives the full variable domain: SQTIHQWPATLVQPVGSPLSLECTVEGTSNPNLYWYRQAAGRGLQLLFYSVGIGQISSEVPQNLSASRPQDRQFILSSKKLLLSDSGFYLCAWNPERKDEAFFGQGTRLTVV.